This TCR beta chain was identified during a study of blood T cell repertoires in COVID-19. Turning to the study itself: Some COVID-19 samples were acute and others convalescent; all came from the United States, Italy and Spain. PBMCs, B-cell-depleted T cells, or T cells were the source of the cDNA or gDNA that made up the material.

Germline V lookup: CDR1 SGDLS, CDR2 YYNGEE. Trimming took 2 bases from V and 3 from J, leaving 8 bases between them. The CDR3 totals 14 residues. Data came from immunoSEQ multiplex PCR; TCRdb stores just in-frame clones and leaves some out. The sample shows nearly 350,000 clones, 85% to 90% of them seen only once. The chain combines TRBV9 with TRBJ1-4, with D hard to call. Input material: peripheral blood. The source of this sequence is a woman in her 70s with COVID-19, enrolled during active disease. CDR3 residues: CASSVSSSNEKLFF. The DNA of the CDR3 is TGTGCCAGCAGCGTTAGCAGTTCTAATGAAAAACTGTTTTTT.